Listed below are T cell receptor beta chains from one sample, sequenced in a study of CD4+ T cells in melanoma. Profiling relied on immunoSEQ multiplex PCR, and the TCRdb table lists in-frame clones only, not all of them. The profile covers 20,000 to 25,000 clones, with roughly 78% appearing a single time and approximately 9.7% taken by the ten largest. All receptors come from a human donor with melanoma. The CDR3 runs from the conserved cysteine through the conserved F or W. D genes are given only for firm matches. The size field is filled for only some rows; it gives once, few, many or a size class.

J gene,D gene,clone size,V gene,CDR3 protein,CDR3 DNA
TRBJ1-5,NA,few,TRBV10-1,CASIPGGDQPQHF,TGCGCCAGCATACCGGGGGGGGACCAGCCCCAGCATTTT
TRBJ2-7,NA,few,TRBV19,CASSTGQYEQYF,TGTGCCAGTAGTACCGGACAGTACGAGCAGTACTTC
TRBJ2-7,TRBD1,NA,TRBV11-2,CASSSRDRASYEQYF,TGTGCCAGCAGCTCCCGGGACAGGGCCTCCTACGAGCAGTACTTC
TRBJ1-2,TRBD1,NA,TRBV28,CASSKDRGLGGYTF,TGTGCCAGCAGCAAGGACAGGGGGTTAGGAGGCTACACCTTC
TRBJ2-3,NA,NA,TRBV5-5,CASSLLGYTDTQYF,TGTGCCAGCAGCTTGTTAGGGTACACAGATACGCAGTATTTT
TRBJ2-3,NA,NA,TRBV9,CASSGGMDTQYF,TGTGCCAGCAGCGGGGGGATGGATACGCAGTATTTT
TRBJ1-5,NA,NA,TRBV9,CASSVVRGRGSNQPQHF,TGTGCCAGCAGCGTAGTGAGGGGAAGAGGGAGCAATCAGCCCCAGCATTTT
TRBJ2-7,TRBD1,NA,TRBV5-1,CASKPDRGASEQYF,TGCGCCAGCAAACCGGACAGGGGTGCTAGCGAGCAGTACTTC
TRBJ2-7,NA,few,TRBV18,CASSPLERGKGEQYF,TGTGCCAGCTCACCCCTGGAAAGGGGGAAGGGCGAGCAGTACTTC
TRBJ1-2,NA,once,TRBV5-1,CASSLGPTYGYTF,TGCGCCAGCAGCTTGGGCCCTACCTATGGCTACACCTTC
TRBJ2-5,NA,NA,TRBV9,CASSVEGLRETQYF,TGTGCCAGCAGCGTAGAAGGGTTGAGGGAGACCCAGTACTTC
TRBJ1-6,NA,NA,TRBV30,CAWRQKFNSPLHF,TGTGCCTGGAGACAGAAATTCAATTCACCCCTCCACTTT
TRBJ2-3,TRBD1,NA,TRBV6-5,CASSYSTGIFTQYF,TGTGCCAGCAGTTACTCGACAGGGATATTTACGCAGTATTTT
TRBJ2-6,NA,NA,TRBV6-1,CASSRLGSGANVLTF,TGTGCCAGCAGCCGTCTGGGCTCTGGGGCCAACGTCCTGACTTTC
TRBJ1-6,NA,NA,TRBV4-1,CASSQGETYNSPLHF,TGCGCCAGCAGCCAAGGGGAGACCTACAATTCACCCCTCCACTTT
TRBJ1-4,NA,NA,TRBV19,CASSDTGATNEKLFF,TGTGCCAGTAGCGATACCGGTGCAACTAATGAAAAACTGTTTTTT
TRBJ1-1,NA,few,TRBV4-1,CASSQVEIGGGRNTEAFF,TGCGCCAGCAGCCAAGTGGAGATCGGGGGAGGGCGGAACACTGAAGCTTTCTTT
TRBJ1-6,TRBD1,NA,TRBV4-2,CASSVTGEASPLHF,TGTGCCAGCAGCGTGACAGGGGAAGCCTCACCCCTCCACTTT
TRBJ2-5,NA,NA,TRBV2,CASKAGGETQYF,TGTGCCAGCAAGGCAGGTGGAGAGACCCAGTACTTC
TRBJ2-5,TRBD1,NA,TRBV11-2,CASSLGPGTGGETQYF,TGTGCCAGCAGCTTAGGCCCAGGGACAGGGGGAGAGACCCAGTACTTC
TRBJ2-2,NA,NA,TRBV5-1,CASSFSPNTGELFF,TGCGCCAGCAGCTTCAGCCCAAACACCGGGGAGCTGTTTTTT
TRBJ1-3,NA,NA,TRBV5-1,CASTPRGSGNTIYF,TGCGCCAGCACCCCCCGGGGCAGCGGAAACACCATATATTTT
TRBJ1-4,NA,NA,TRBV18,CASSPGSAGAGKWLFF,TGTGCCAGCTCACCGGGGTCGGCCGGCGCGGGAAAATGGCTGTTTTTT
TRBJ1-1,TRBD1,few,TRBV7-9,CASSPQGNTEAFF,TGTGCCAGCAGCCCACAGGGGAATACTGAAGCTTTCTTT
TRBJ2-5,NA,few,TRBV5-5,CASSLGGRETQYF,TGTGCCAGCAGCTTGGGAGGGAGGGAGACCCAGTACTTC
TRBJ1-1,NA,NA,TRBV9,CARTPRGGSEAFF,TGTGCCAGGACTCCCAGGGGTGGCTCTGAAGCTTTCTTT
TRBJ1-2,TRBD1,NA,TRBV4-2,CASSGTRQGGDYGYTF,TGTGCCAGCAGTGGGACAAGACAGGGGGGTGACTATGGCTACACCTTC
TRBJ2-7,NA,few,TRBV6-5,CASSYSTTGSEQYF,TGTGCCAGCAGTTACTCGACAACGGGGTCCGAGCAGTACTTC
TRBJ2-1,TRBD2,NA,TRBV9,CASSLAGGPYNEQFF,TGTGCCAGCAGCTTAGCGGGGGGGCCCTACAATGAGCAGTTCTTC
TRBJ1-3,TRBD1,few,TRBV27,CASSLSGTGTGNTIYF,TGTGCCAGCAGTTTATCCGGGACAGGGACTGGAAACACCATATATTTT
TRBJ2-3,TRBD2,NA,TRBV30,CAWIAGESTDTQYF,TGTGCCTGGATAGCGGGGGAGAGCACAGATACGCAGTATTTT